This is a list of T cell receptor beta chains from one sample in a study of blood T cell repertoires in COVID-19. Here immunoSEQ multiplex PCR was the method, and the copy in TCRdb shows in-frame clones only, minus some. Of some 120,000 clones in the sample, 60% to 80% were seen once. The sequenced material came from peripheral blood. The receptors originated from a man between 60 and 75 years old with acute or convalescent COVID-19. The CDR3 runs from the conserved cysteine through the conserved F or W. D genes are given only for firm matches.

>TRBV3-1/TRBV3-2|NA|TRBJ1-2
CASSGGSYGYTF
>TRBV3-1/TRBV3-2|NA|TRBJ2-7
CASSPIPQGGRYEQYF
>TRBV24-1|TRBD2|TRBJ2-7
CATSDMTSGNSYEQYF
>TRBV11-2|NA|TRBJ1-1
CASKKTGGPTEAFF
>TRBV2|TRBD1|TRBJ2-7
CASSLQGFDEQYF
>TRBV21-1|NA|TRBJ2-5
CASGIITSGYQETQYF
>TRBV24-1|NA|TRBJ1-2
CATSDFNFNYGYTF
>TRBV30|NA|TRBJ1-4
CAWSVRVRGGEKLFF
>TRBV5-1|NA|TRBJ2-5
CASSLGYGAGETQYF
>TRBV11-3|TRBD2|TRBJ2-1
CASSPGTSGGWDEQFF
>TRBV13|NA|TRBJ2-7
CASSRRQALSEQYF
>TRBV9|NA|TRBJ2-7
CASSVNTVTYEQYF
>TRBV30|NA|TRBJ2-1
CAWSFGNRARNEQFF
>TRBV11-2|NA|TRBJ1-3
CASSLGTTGNTIYF
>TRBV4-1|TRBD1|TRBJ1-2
CASSQPKDRANYGYTF
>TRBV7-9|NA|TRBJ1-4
CASSPRSGIIEKLFF
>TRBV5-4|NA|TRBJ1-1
CASSSGRRTEAFF
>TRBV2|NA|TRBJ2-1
CASDLQGNEQFF
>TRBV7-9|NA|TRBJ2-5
CASRTMQGKGQETQYF
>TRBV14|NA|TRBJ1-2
CASSPSQGHYGYTF
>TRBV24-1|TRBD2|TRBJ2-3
CATSDSGLASTDTQYF
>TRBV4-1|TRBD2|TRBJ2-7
CASSQAPGLAGYEQYF
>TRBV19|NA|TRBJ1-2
CASSTRRGNYGYTF
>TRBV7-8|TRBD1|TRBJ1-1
CATTRDRDTEAFF
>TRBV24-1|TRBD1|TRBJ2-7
CATSDWGTGGVYEQYF
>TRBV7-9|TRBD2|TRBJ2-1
CASSRASGSTYNEQFF